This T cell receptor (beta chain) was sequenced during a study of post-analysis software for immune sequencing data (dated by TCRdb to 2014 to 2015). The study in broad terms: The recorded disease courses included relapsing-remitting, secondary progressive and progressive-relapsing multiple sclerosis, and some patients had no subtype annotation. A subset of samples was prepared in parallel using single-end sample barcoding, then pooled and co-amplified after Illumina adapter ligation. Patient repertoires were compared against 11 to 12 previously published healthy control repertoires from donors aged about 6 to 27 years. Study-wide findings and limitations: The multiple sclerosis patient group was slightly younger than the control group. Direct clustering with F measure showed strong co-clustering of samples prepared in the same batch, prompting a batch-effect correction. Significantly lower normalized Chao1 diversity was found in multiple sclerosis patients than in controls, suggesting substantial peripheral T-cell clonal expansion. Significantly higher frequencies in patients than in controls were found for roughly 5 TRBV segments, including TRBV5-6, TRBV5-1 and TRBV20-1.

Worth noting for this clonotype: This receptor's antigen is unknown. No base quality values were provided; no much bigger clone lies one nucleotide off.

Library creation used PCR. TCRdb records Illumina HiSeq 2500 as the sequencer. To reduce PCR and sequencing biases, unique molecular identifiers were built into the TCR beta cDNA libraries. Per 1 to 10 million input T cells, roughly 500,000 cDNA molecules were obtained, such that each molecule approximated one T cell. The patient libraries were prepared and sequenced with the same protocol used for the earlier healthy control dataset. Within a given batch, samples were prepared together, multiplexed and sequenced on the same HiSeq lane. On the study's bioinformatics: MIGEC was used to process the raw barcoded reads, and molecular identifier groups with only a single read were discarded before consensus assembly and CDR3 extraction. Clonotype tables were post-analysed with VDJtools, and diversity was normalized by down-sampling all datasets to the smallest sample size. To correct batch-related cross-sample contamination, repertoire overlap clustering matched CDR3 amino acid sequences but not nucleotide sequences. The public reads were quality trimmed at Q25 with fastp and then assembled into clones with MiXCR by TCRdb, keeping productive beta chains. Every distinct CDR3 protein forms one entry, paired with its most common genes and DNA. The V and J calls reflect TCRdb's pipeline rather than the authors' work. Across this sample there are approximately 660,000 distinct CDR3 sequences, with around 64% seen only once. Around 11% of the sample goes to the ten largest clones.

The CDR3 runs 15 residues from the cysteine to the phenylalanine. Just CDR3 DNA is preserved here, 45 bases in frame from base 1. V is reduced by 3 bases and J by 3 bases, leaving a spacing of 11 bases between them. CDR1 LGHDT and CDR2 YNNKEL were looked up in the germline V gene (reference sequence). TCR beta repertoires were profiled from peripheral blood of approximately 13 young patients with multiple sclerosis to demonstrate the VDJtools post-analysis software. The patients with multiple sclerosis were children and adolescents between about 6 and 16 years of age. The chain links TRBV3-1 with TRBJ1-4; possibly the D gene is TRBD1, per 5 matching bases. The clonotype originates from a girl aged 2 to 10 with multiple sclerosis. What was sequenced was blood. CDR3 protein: CASSQRGRPNEKLFF. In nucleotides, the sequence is TGTGCCAGCAGCCAGCGGGGACGGCCTAATGAAAAACTGTTTTTT.